The following is a TCR beta chain sequence with its context. Its antigen is undetermined. The repertoire was sequenced with immunoSEQ multiplex PCR; TCRdb's copy has only in-frame clones and lacks some. The repertoire includes 45,000 to 50,000 clones, 80% to 90% of them detected once, and approximately 8.2% sits in the top ten. The sample belongs to a study of PD-L1 blockade in urothelial cancer. Background on the study: Patients with male sex and bladder-origin urothelial cancer accounted for about 85% of the roughly 29 enrolled. A median blood sample held around 150,000 T cells and tens of thousands of unique TCRs.

The V gene's germline CDR1 is SGHRS and CDR2 YFSETQ. The CDR3 loop spans 13 amino acids. V was trimmed by 4 bases and J by 5 bases, leaving 10 bases between them. Study-wide points: Durable-benefit patients expanded tumor-associated blood clones more at 3 weeks.

Time point meaning: peripheral blood 6 weeks after treatment start. Each patient gave between 1 and 8 samples of peripheral blood mononuclear cells, which were collected pretreatment and during treatment. The chain has TRBV5-1 and TRBJ2-1; D is unclear. The sequencing here drew on PBMCs, taken around atezolizumab (anti-PD-L1) treatment. The clonotype comes from a man between 65 and 85 years old with urothelial cancer. The CDR3 spells CASSVESDNEQFF. DNA for the CDR3: TGCGCCAGCAGCGTAGAATCGGACAATGAGCAGTTCTTC.